This T cell receptor beta chain emerged from a study of blood T cells in healthy people across ages. Study results and limitations: Higher diversity and more naive CD4+ cells were features of long-lived donors, compared to aged donors. The study could not conclusively compare naive and antigen-experienced cells, given its unsorted PBMCs. Any changes in expanded clonotypes were possibly confounded, as donor CMV status remained unknown.

The trim removed 2 bases at V and 0 bases at J, leaving 4 bases unmatched. This CDR3 spans 16 amino acids. Per germline, CDR1 SNHLY and CDR2 FYNNEI. PCR was performed a second time for roughly 7 to 11 cycles using a sample-barcoded 5' primer and a J-beta primer mix. The authors tagged each cDNA molecule using a template-switch adaptor with 12 random nucleotides. TCRdb recomputed calls from the 5' RACE reads with MiXCR, one row per CDR3 protein. The table lists just over 800,000 distinct CDR3 sequences, around 62% of them singletons. On this clonotype itself: Its antigen remains unknown.

The sample taken for sequencing was blood. The J gene is TRBJ2-7, the V gene TRBV2; TRBD2 matches 10 bases. The clonotype comes from a man aged 30 to 45 in good health. The CDR3 region has the DNA TGTGCCAGCAGTGAACTAGCGGGGGTACGCTCCTACGAGCAGTACTTC. It translates to CASSELAGVRSYEQYF.